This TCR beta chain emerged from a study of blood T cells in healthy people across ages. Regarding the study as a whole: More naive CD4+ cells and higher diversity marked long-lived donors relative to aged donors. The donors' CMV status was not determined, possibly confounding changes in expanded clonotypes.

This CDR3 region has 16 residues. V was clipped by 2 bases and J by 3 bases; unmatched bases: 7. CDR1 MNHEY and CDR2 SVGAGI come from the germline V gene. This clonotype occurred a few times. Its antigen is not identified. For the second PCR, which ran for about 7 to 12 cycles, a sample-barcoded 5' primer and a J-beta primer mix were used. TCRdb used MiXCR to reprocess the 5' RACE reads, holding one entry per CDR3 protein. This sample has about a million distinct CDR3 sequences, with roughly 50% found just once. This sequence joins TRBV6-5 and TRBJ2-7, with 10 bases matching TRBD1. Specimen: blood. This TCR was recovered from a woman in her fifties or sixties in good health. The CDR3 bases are TGTGCCAGCAGTTACACGGGACAGGGGACTTACTACGAGCAGTACTTC. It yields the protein CASSYTGQGTYYEQYF.